Below are 7 T cell receptor beta chains sequenced from a single sample in a study of cytomegalovirus exposure and HLA in healthy donors. Researchers ran the PCR with 60 Vbeta and 13 Jbeta primers. The data were produced by immunoSEQ multiplex PCR, yet TCRdb's version contains in-frame clones alone and is incomplete. In total, the table holds about 200,000 clones. Sequenced material: PBMCs. These receptors all come from a boy aged 5-17 years in good health and CMV-seronegative.

The chain couples TRBV5-1 to TRBJ1-1, with 12 bases fitting TRBD1. Germline V gene data show CDR1 as SGHRS and CDR2 as YFSETQ. This CDR3 contains 17 residues. Trimming removed 4 bases from V and 1 base from J; junction bases left unmatched: 8. CDR3 sequence reads: CASSDGTGGFRNTEAFF. The CDR3 nucleotides read TGCGCCAGCAGCGACGGGACAGGGGGCTTTCGGAACACTGAAGCTTTCTTT.

The J gene is TRBJ1-2, the V gene TRBV28; the D gene is possibly TRBD1 (5 bases). The germline CDR1 and CDR2 sequences are MDHEN and SYDVKM. This CDR3 spans 15 amino acids. Deletions cut 5 bases from V and 8 bases from J, with 21 bases between. In nucleotides, the CDR3 is TGTGCCAGCAGTCCACTCCCGGCGGGGGGTGGAGGCTACACCTTC. This codes for CASSPLPAGGGGYTF.

The genes are TRBV5-4 and TRBJ1-2, with 7 bases identical to TRBD1. Unmatched junction bases numbered 12, after V lost 4 bases and J lost 6 bases. From germline, CDR1 is SGHNT and CDR2 YYREEE (reference sequence). CDR3 length: 15 amino acids. CDR3 in DNA: TGTGCCAGCAGCCCGAGGGGGCGGAGGGAAAATGGCTACACCTTC. Its protein product is CASSPRGRRENGYTF.

The chain has TRBV6-4 and TRBJ2-6; possibly TRBD2 for D (6 bases). In germline, CDR1 is MRHNA, CDR2 SNTAGT. Deletions cut 3 bases from V and 4 bases from J, with 7 bases between. This CDR3 contains 14 residues. CDR3: CASSESGGANVLTF. Here the CDR3 DNA reads TGTGCCAGCAGTGAGAGCGGGGGGGCCAACGTCCTGACTTTC.

The chain combines TRBV19 with TRBJ1-2; D ambiguous. From germline, CDR1 is LNHDA and CDR2 SQIVND (reference sequence). This CDR3 contains 12 residues. CDR3 coding DNA: TGTGTCATGTCAAGTAGTAACTATGGCTACACCTTC. Residues: CVMSSSNYGYTF.

This chain links TRBV6-4 with TRBJ2-1; 9 bases are shared with TRBD1. CDR1 is MRHNA, CDR2 SNTAGT, per germline. CDR3 length: 16 residues. V was pared by 3 bases and J by 6 bases, with 9 bases of the junction left unmatched. CDR3 nucleotide sequence: TGTGCCAGCAGTGAGCAGGGGACAGGGACCTCCAATGAGCAGTTCTTC. This gives the protein CASSEQGTGTSNEQFF.

J is TRBJ1-2 and V is TRBV11-2; possibly TRBD1 for D (6 bases). The CDR3 contains 17 residues. In germline, CDR1 is SGHAT, CDR2 FQNNGV. Deletions cut 1 base from V and 0 bases from J, with 15 bases between. DNA of the CDR3: TGTGCCAGCAGCTTAGTTCCGGGGGGCGAATCTAACTATGGCTACACCTTC. Amino acid sequence: CASSLVPGGESNYGYTF. The full variable domain, completed using reference TRBV11-2 and TRBJ1-2, is EAGVAQSPRYKIIEKRQSVAFWCNPISGHATLYWYQQILGQGPKLLIQFQNNGVVDDSQLPKDRFSAERLKGVDSTLKIQPAKLEDSAVYLCASSLVPGGESNYGYTFGSGTRLTVV.